This T cell receptor (beta chain) is drawn from a study of blood T cell repertoires in COVID-19. Study overall: In each case, the material was cDNA or gDNA derived from T cells, B-cell-depleted T cells, or PBMCs.

Followed over time, Seattle patients had been enrolled while infection was active. As handled by the study authors: For nucleated cells, counts were estimated from reference gene primer amplification. Only in-frame clones appear in the TCRdb table, and some are missing; sequencing was by immunoSEQ multiplex PCR. V and J calls and clone size are as listed in that table; D and trimming were resolved from the DNA. The sample yields 200,000 to 300,000 clones, more than 85% seen once. The ends lost 5 bases at V and 2 bases at J; junction bases unmatched: 12. This CDR3 comprises 16 residues. Germline CDR1 is SGHDT and CDR2 is YYEEEE.

V and J are TRBV5-6 and TRBJ1-2, with TRBD1 matching 7 bases. The clonotype was recovered from an older woman with COVID-19, enrolled during active disease. The sample taken for sequencing was peripheral blood. CDR3 region: CASSPGTDTYNYGYTF. Written as DNA, the CDR3 is TGTGCCAGCAGTCCCGGGACAGATACCTACAACTATGGCTACACCTTC.